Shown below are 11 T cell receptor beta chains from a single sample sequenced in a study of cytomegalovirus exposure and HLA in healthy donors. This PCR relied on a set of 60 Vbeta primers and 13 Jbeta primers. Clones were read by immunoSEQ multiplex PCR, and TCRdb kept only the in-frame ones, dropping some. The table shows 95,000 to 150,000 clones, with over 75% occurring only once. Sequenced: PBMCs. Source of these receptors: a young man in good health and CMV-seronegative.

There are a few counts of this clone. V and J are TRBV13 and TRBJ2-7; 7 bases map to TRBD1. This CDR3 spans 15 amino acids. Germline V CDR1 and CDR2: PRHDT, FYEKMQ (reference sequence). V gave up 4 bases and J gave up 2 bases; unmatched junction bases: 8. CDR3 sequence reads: CASSCDGQGAYEQYF. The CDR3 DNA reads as TGTGCCAGCAGCTGCGATGGGCAGGGGGCCTACGAGCAGTACTTC.

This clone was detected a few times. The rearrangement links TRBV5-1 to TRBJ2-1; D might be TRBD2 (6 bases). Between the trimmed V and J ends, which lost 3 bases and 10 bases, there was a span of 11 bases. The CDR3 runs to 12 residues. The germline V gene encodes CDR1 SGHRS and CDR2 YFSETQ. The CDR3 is CASSWDSGEQFF. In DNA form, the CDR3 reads TGCGCCAGCAGCTGGGACTCGGGAGAGCAGTTCTTC.

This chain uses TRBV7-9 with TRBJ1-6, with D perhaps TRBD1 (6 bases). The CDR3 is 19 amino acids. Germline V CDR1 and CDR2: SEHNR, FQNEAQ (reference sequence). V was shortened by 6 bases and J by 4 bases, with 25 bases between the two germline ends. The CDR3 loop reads CASRRTSPRDTFYNSPLHF. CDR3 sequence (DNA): TGTGCCAGCAGACGTACAAGTCCTCGGGACACCTTTTATAATTCACCCCTCCACTTT. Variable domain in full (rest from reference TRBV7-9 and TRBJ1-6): DTGVSQNPRHKITKRGQNVTFRCDPISEHNRLYWYRQTLGQGPEFLTYFQNEAQLEKSRLLSDRFSAERPKGSFSTLEIQRTEQGDSAMYLCASRRTSPRDTFYNSPLHFGNGTRLTVT.

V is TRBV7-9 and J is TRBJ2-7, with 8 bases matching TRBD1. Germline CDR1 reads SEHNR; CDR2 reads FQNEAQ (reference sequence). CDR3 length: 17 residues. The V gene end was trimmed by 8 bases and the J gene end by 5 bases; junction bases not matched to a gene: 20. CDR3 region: CASSPIKGAGGIHEQYF. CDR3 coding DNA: TGTGCCAGCTCTCCCATAAAGGGGGCAGGGGGCATCCACGAGCAGTACTTC.

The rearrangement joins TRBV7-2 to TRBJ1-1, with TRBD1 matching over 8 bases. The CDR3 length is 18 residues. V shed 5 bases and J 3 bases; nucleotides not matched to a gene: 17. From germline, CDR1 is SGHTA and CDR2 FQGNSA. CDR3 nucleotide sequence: TGTGCCAGCAGCCTCAGGGGGCGCGGCAGGGAGAGGCACACTGAAGCTTTCTTT. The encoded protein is CASSLRGRGRERHTEAFF. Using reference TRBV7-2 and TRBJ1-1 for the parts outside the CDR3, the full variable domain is GAGVSQSPSNKVTEKGKDVELRCDPISGHTALYWYRQSLGQGLEFLIYFQGNSAPDKSGLPSDRFSAERTGGSVSTLTIQRTQQEDSAVYLCASSLRGRGRERHTEAFFGQGTRLTVV.

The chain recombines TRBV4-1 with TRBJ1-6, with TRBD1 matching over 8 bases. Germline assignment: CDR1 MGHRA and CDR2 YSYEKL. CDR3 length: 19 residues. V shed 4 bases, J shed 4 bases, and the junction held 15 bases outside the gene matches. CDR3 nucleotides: TGCGCCAGCAGCCCCCTGGCTCACCGGGACAGGCCATATAATTCACCCCTCCACTTT. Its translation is CASSPLAHRDRPYNSPLHF.

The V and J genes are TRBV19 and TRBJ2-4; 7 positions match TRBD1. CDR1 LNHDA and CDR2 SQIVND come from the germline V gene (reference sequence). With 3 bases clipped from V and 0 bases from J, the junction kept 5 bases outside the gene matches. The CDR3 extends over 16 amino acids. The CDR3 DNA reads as TGTGCCAGTAGTATGGACAGGCGTCTAGCCAAAAACATTCAGTACTTC. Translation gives CASSMDRRLAKNIQYF.

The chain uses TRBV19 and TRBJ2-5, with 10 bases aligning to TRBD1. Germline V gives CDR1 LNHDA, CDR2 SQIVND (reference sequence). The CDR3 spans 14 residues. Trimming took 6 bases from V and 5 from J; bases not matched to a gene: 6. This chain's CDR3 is CASRRTGGKETQYF. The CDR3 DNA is TGTGCCAGTAGGAGGACAGGGGGGAAGGAGACCCAGTACTTC.

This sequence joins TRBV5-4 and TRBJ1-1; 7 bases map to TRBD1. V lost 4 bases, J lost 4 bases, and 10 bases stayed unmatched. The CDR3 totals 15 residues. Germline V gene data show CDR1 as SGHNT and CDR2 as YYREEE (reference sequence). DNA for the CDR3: TGTGCCAGCAGCCCCCGACAGGGTGGGTCCACTGAAGCTTTCTTT. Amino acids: CASSPRQGGSTEAFF.

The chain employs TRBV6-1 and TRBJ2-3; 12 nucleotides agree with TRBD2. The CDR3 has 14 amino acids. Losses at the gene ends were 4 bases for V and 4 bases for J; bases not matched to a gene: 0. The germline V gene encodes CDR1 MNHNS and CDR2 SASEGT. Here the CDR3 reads CASSGLAGADTQYF. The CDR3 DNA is TGTGCCAGCAGTGGACTAGCGGGGGCAGATACGCAGTATTTT.

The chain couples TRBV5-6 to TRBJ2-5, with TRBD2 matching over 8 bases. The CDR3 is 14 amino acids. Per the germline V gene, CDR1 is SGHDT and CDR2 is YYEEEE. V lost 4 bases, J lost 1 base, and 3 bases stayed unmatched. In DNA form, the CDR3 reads TGTGCCAGCAGCATAGGACTAGCCCAAGAGACCCAGTACTTC. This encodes CASSIGLAQETQYF.